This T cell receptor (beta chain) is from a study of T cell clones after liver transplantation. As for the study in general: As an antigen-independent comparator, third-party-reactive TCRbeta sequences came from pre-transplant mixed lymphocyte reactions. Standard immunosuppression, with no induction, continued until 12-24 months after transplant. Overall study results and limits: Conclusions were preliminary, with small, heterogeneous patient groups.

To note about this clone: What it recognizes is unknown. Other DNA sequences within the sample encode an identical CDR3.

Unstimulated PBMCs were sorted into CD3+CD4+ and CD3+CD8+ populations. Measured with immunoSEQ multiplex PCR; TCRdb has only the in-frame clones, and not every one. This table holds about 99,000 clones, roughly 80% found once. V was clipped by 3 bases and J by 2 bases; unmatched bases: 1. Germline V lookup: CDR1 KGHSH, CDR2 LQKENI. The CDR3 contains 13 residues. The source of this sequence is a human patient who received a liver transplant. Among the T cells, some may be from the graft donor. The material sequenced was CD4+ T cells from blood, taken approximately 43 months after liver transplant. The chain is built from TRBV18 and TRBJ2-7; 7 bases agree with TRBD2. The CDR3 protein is CASSPGLAYEQYF. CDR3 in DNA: TGTGCCAGCTCACCCGGACTAGCCTACGAGCAGTACTTC. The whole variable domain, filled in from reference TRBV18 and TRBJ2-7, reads NAGVMQNPRHLVRRRGQEARLRCSPMKGHSHVYWYRQLPEEGLKFMVYLQKENIIDESGMPKERFSAEFPKEGPSILRIQQVVRGDSAAYFCASSPGLAYEQYFGPGTRLTVT.